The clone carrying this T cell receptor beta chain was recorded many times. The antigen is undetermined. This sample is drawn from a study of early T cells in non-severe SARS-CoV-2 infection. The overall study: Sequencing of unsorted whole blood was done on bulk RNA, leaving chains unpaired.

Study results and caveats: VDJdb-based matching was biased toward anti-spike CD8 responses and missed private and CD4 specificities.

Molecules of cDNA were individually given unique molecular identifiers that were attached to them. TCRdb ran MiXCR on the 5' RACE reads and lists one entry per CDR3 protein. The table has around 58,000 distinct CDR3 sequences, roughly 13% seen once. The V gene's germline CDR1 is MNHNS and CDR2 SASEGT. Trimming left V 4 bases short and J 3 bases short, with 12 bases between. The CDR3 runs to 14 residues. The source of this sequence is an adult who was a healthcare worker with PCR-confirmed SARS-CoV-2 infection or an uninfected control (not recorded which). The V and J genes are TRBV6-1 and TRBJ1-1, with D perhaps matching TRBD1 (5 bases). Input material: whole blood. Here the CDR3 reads CASSADGGDTEAFF. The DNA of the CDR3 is TGTGCCAGCAGTGCGGACGGAGGGGACACTGAAGCTTTCTTT.